Given below is one T cell receptor beta chain in context. The target antigen is unknown. Trimming removed 3 bases at V and 4 bases at J, with 22 bases between. The germline CDR1 and CDR2 sequences are GTSNPN and SVGIG (reference sequence). This CDR3 spans 16 amino acids. This specimen comes from a study of cytotoxic CD8 clonotypes in ibrutinib-treated CLL. About the research overall: Response was recorded as partial in approximately 24 patients and complete in 2; at median roughly 62 months, approximately 14 remained remitted and about 12 had progressed.

General study points: Public clonotypes, rarely seen, contracted or held steady on treatment. Clonality measured at baseline exceeded age-matched healthy donors, tracking circulating CD8+ T-cell counts.

The intended depth for sequencing was 1 in 200,000 to 1 in 1 million T cells. Sequencing used immunoSEQ multiplex PCR; TCRdb keeps in-frame clones, though not all of them. The data show roughly 180,000 clones, over 60% seen once. The starting material was PBMCs, obtained after 24 months of ibrutinib treatment. The TCR comes from a human donor with chronic lymphocytic leukemia. The chain links TRBV30 to TRBJ2-7; a possible D gene is TRBD2 (6 bases). CDR3 DNA: TGTGCCTGGAGGGACTGGAGGGGCGGGACTTTTTACGAGCAGTACTTC. It specifies CAWRDWRGGTFYEQYF.